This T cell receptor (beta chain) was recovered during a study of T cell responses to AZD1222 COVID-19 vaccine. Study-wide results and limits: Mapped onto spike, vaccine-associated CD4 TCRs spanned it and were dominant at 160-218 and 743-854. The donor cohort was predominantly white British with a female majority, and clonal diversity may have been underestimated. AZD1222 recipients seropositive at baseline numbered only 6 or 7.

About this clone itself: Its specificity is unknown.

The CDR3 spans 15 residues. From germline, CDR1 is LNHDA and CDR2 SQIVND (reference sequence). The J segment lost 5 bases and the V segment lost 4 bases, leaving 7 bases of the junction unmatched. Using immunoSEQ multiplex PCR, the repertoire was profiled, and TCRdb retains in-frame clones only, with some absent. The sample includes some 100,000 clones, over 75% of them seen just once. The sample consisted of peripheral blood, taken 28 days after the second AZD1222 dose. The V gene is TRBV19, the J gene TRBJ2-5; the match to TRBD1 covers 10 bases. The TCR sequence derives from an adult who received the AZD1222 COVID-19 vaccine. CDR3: CASSRGQGIGETQYF. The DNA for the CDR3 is TGTGCCAGTAGTAGGGGACAGGGGATTGGGGAGACCCAGTACTTC.